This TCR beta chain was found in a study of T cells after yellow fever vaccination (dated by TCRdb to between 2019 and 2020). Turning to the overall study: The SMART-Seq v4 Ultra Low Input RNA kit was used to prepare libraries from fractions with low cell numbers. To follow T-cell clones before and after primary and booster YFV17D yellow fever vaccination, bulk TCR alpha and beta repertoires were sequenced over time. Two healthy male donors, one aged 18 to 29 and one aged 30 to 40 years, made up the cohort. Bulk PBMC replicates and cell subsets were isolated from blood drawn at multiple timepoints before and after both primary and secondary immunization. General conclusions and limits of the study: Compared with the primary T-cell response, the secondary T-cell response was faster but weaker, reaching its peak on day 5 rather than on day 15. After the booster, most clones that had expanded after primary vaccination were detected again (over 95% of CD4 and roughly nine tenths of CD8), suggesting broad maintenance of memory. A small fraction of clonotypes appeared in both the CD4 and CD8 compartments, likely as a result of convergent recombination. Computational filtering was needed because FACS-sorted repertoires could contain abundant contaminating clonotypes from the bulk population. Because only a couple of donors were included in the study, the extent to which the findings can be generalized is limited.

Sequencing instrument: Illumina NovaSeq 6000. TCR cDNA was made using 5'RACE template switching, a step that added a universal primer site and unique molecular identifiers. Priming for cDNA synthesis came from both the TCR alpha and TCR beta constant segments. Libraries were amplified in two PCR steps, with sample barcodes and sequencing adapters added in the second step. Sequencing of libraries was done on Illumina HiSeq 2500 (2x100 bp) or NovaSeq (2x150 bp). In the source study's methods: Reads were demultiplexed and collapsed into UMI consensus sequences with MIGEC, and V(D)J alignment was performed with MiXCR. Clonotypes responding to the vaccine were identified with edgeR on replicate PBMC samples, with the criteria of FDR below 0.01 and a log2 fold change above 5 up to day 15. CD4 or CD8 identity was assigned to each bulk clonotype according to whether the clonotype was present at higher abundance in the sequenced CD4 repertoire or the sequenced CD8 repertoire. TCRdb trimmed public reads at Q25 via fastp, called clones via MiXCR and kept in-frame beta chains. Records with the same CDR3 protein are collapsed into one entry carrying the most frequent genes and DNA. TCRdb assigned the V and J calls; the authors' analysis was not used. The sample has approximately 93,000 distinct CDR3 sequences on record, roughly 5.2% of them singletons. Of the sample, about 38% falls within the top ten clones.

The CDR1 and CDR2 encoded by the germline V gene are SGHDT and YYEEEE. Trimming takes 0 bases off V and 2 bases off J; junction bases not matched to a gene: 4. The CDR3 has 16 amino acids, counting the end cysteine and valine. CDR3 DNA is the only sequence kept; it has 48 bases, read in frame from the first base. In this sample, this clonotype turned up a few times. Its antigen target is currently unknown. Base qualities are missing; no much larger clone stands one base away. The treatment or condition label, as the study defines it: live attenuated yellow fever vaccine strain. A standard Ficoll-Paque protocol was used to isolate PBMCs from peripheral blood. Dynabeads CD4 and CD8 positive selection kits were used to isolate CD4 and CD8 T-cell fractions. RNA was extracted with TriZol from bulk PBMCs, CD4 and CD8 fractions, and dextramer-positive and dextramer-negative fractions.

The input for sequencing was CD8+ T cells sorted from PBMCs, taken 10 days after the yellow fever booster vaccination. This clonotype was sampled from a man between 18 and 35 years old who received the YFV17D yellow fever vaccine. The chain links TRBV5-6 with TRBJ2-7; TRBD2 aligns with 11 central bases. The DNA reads TGTGCCAGCAGCTTGGGACTAGCGGGGCGCACCTACGAGCAGTACGTC. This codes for CASSLGLAGRTYEQYV.